The source of this T cell receptor (beta chain) is a study of T-cell reconstitution after alpha-beta-depleted transplantation in children. This CDR3 spans 14 amino acids. V was pared by 6 bases and J by 3 bases, with 7 bases of the junction left unmatched. Germline loops: CDR1 DFQATT, CDR2 SNEGSKA (reference sequence). There are a few counts of this clonotype. Its target is not known. The authors prepared the TCRbeta library with unique molecular identifiers. TCRdb called the PCR reads again in MiXCR, with one record for every CDR3 protein. Of some 200,000 distinct CDR3 sequences in the sample, about a tenth are singletons; the top ten hold 28%. Study-level results: Diversity and T-cell counts at one year after transplant derived mostly from new T cells. Expanded graft clones, several hundred of them, were reportedly the source of alpha-beta T cells about two months after transplant. Day-60 TCRbeta diversity that was high in some patients was derived from surviving recipient T cells and thymic progenitors.

The clonotype comes from a child younger than two with acute myeloid leukemia, due to receive a stem cell transplant. The material sequenced was PBMCs, taken before TCRalphabeta/CD19-depleted stem cell transplant. This chain uses TRBV20-1 with TRBJ2-3, with 9 bases that match TRBD2. CDR3 amino acids: CSARLAGWTDTQYF. In DNA form, the CDR3 reads TGCAGTGCACGCCTAGCGGGATGGACAGATACGCAGTATTTT.